The 21 T cell receptor beta chains below all came from one sample that was sequenced in a study of blood T cell repertoires in COVID-19 (TCRdb year 2020). Libraries were built with the immunoSEQ multiplex PCR assay. The immuneACCESS repertoire file appears here via TCRdb, limited to in-frame rearrangements. These files lack a portion of the clones; in checked studies, under half of the deficit traces to unresolved V genes, and the cause of the others is not known. Within this sample are 90,000 to 120,000 clones, with around 88% of them counted one time only. The biggest ten clones account for around 6.5% of the sample. The sequenced sample consisted of peripheral blood. Receptors were obtained from a man in his fifties with active or convalescent COVID-19.

Concerning this clone itself: Other nucleotide sequences in the sample specify the same CDR3. The V call is TRBV27, the J call TRBJ1-5, with 7 bases aligning to TRBD1. Germline CDR1 is MNHEY and CDR2 is SMNVEV (reference sequence). The CDR3 is 14 amino acids. The V and J ends lost 6 bases and 0 bases, in that order; junction bases with no gene match: 2. As DNA, the CDR3 is TGTGCCAGCAGCGACAGGGATAGCAATCAGCCCCAGCATTTT. It specifies CASSDRDSNQPQHF.

In DNA form, the CDR3 reads TGTGCCAGCACCGGACAGCCAAACACTGAAGCTTTCTTT. Translating it yields CASTGQPNTEAFF. This sequence joins TRBV9 and TRBJ1-1; D may be TRBD1 (6 bases). The germline V and J ends were trimmed by 6 bases and 2 bases, with 11 bases remaining between them. The CDR3 sequence is 13 residues long. The germline V gene has CDR1 SGDLS and CDR2 YYNGEE.

CDR3 DNA sequence: TGTGCCAGTAGTATAGTTTGGCCAGACTATAGCAATCAGCCCCAGCATTTT. Its protein product is CASSIVWPDYSNQPQHF. The gene calls are TRBV19 and TRBJ1-5; D is unclear. Trimming cost V 1 base and J 0 bases, with 13 bases left between them. From germline, CDR1 is LNHDA and CDR2 SQIVND (reference sequence). The CDR3 runs to 17 residues. The whole variable domain, remainder taken from reference TRBV19 and TRBJ1-5, is DGGITQSPKYLFRKEGQNVTLSCEQNLNHDAMYWYRQDPGQGLRLIYYSQIVNDFQKGDIAEGYSVSREKKESFPLTVTSAQKNPTAFYLCASSIVWPDYSNQPQHFGDGTRLSIL.

The table lists this clone with a few counts. This chain uses TRBV27 with TRBJ1-5; weak D call: TRBD1 (6 bases). CDR3 length: 14 residues. V dropped 0 bases and J dropped 9 bases, with 12 bases sitting between them. Per germline, CDR1 MNHEY and CDR2 SMNVEV (reference sequence). The CDR3 DNA reads TGTGCCAGCAGTTTATCGAAGGACAGTGGGCCCCAGCATTTT. It specifies CASSLSKDSGPQHF.

The count of this clone is one. The chain uses TRBV7-8 and TRBJ2-7, with D perhaps TRBD1 (6 bases). The germline V gene has CDR1 SGHVS and CDR2 FQNEAQ. The CDR3 covers 12 residues. The V gene lost 8 bases and the J gene lost 2 bases, with 10 bases spanning the gap. In nucleotides, the CDR3 is TGTGCCAGCCACAGGGAACCCTACGAGCAGTACTTC. Its protein product is CASHREPYEQYF.

The V gene is TRBV2, the J gene TRBJ1-5; TRBD1 matches 7 bases. The CDR3 is 15 residues long. In germline, CDR1 is SNHLY, CDR2 FYNNEI. V shed 6 bases and J 1 base; nucleotides not matched to a gene: 6. CDR3 residues: CASSPQGFSNQPQHF. The CDR3 nucleotides are TGTGCCAGCAGCCCACAGGGGTTCAGCAATCAGCCCCAGCATTTT.

In nucleotides, the CDR3 is TGTGCCAGCAGCCAAGGGCCGGGACTAGCGGGAGGAACGAACACCGGGGAGCTGTTTTTT. This sequence encodes CASSQGPGLAGGTNTGELFF. The rearrangement joins TRBV3-1 (or the pseudogene TRBV3-2) to TRBJ2-2; TRBD2 matches at 15 bases. The CDR3 sequence is 20 residues long. Germline trimming cut 1 base from V and 0 bases from J; bases unmatched to any gene: 6. Germline V gene lookup returns CDR1 LGHDT and CDR2 YNNKEL (reference sequence).

This clone was picked up one time. The chain is built from TRBV7-9 and TRBJ2-1, with TRBD2 matching 8 bases. This CDR3 has 13 amino acids. Germline values: CDR1 SEHNR, CDR2 FQNEAQ (reference sequence). V dropped 5 bases and J dropped 9; count of bases not matched to a gene: 6. CDR3 nucleotide sequence: TGTGCCAGCAGCCCCGGGACTAGTATTGAGCAGTTCTTC. Protein: CASSPGTSIEQFF.

For the CDR3, the DNA is TGTGCCAGCAGTTACTCGAAATGGGCCACTGAAGCTTTCTTT. This codes for CASSYSKWATEAFF. V gene TRBV6-5 combines with J gene TRBJ1-1; D not resolved. The CDR3 consists of 14 residues. Germline assignment: CDR1 MNHEY and CDR2 SVGAGI. V dropped 0 bases and J dropped 4 bases, with 9 bases sitting between them.

The rearrangement uses TRBV7-2 and TRBJ2-3; 9 bases map to TRBD2. Germline CDR1 SGHTA, CDR2 FQGNSA. Trimming cost V 5 bases and J 7 bases; bases outside gene matches: 7. The CDR3 contains 14 residues. CDR3 loop: CASSTPGLANTQYF. CDR3 DNA sequence: TGTGCCAGCAGCACCCCGGGACTAGCAAATACGCAGTATTTT. Supplemented by reference TRBV7-2 and TRBJ2-3, the full variable domain reads GAGVSQSPSNKVTEKGKDVELRCDPISGHTALYWYRQSLGQGLEFLIYFQGNSAPDKSGLPSDRFSAERTGGSVSTLTIQRTQQEDSAVYLCASSTPGLANTQYFGPGTRLTVL.

The CDR3, as DNA: TGTGCCAGCAGTTACGGACTAGCGGTGCAAGAGACCCAGTACTTC. It is translated as CASSYGLAVQETQYF. V usage is TRBV6-5 and J usage is TRBJ2-5; TRBD2 matches 10 bases. The germline CDR1 and CDR2 sequences are MNHEY and SVGAGI. Trimming took 2 bases from V and 2 from J; bases not matched to a gene: 2. The CDR3 has 15 residues.

The chain couples TRBV6-5 to TRBJ1-5; 7 nucleotides line up with TRBD1. CDR1 is MNHEY, CDR2 SVGAGI, per germline. V lost 6 bases to trimming and J lost 1 base; unmatched junction nucleotides: 6. The CDR3 spans 15 residues. CDR3 nucleotides: TGTGCCAGCAGATTCCCGGACAGGAGCAATCAGCCCCAGCATTTT. Its protein product is CASRFPDRSNQPQHF.

The chain combines TRBV5-1 with TRBJ2-7; D unresolved. The V end lost 5 bases, the J end lost 1 base, and 4 bases lay between the germline ends. The CDR3 length is 11 residues. CDR1 SGHRS and CDR2 YFSETQ come from the germline V gene. The CDR3 reads CASRSSYEQYF. The CDR3 DNA reads TGCGCCAGCAGGAGTTCCTACGAGCAGTACTTC.

Here the CDR3 reads CASSLGPGLEFNEQFF. The CDR3 DNA reads TGTGCCAGCAGCTTAGGTCCGGGACTAGAATTCAATGAGCAGTTCTTC. The rearrangement joins TRBV7-2 to TRBJ2-1; TRBD2 matches at 8 bases. CDR3 length: 16 residues. The junction had 8 bases not matched to a gene; V was cut back by 1 base and J by 6 bases. Germline V gives CDR1 SGHTA, CDR2 FQGNSA. Full variable domain (rest looked up from reference TRBV7-2 and TRBJ2-1): GAGVSQSPSNKVTEKGKDVELRCDPISGHTALYWYRQSLGQGLEFLIYFQGNSAPDKSGLPSDRFSAERTGGSVSTLTIQRTQQEDSAVYLCASSLGPGLEFNEQFFGPGTRLTVL.

The chain couples TRBV12-3 or TRBV12-4 to TRBJ1-3; the D is unclear. With 7 bases removed from V and 0 bases from J, the gap between germline ends came to 4 bases. CDR3 size: 12 residues. The DNA for the CDR3 is TGTGCCAGCACCAACTCTGGAAACACCATATATTTT. It codes for CASTNSGNTIYF.

This sequence joins TRBV28 and TRBJ1-5; D possibly corresponds to TRBD1 (6 bases). The CDR3 totals 14 residues. Trimming removed 0 bases from V and 5 bases from J, with 8 bases in between. Germline V gene lookup returns CDR1 MDHEN and CDR2 SYDVKM. CDR3 sequence (DNA): TGTGCCAGCAGTTTATGGGCAGGGGATCAGCCCCAGCATTTT. It translates to CASSLWAGDQPQHF.

This clone was picked up one time. This chain joins TRBV7-2 and TRBJ2-5; 7 nucleotides agree with TRBD2. The CDR3 covers 16 residues. The J segment lost 5 bases and the V segment lost 5 bases, leaving 14 bases of the junction unmatched. CDR1 is SGHTA and CDR2 is FQGNSA in the germline V gene. In DNA form, the CDR3 reads TGTGCCAGCAGCCTTAGGTTTTTGCGGGAGAGGGAGACCCAGTACTTC. It specifies CASSLRFLRERETQYF.

The V and J genes are TRBV9 and TRBJ1-2; 12 nucleotides line up with TRBD1. The ends lost 0 bases at V and 2 bases at J; junction bases unmatched: 8. Germline V gene sequence: CDR1 SGDLS, CDR2 YYNGEE. The CDR3 is made up of 18 amino acids. CDR3 bases: TGTGCCAGCAGCGTAGCGGGGACAGGGGGCACTAACAACTATGGCTACACCTTC. This codes for CASSVAGTGGTNNYGYTF.

The chain combines TRBV21-1 with TRBJ2-4; TRBD1 was called by the table and not checked on the DNA. TRBV21-1 is a recognized pseudogene. CDR3 size: 16 residues. CDR3 bases: TGTGCCAGCAGCAAAGTGGAGGGGGCAACCAAAAACATTCAGTACTTC. It codes for CASSKVEGATKNIQYF.

The chain is built from TRBV10-3 and TRBJ2-1; TRBD2 might be the D (7 bases). The germline V gene has CDR1 ENHRY and CDR2 SYGVKD. Trimming pared 0 bases from V and 4 bases from J, leaving 19 bases between. The CDR3 length is 18 residues. CDR3 DNA sequence: TGTGCCATCAGTGAGTCTCTGGGGGGGGCAGGGAGTTACAATGAGCAGTTCTTC. Translation gives CAISESLGGAGSYNEQFF.

This clone has only one observation. The chain uses TRBV7-2 and TRBJ2-1, with 12 bases matching TRBD2. The CDR3 runs to 15 residues. Per germline, CDR1 SGHTA and CDR2 FQGNSA. Trimming removed 8 bases from V and 4 bases from J; junction bases left unmatched: 6. The CDR3 sequence is CASGETSGGYNEQFF. The CDR3, as DNA: TGTGCCAGCGGGGAGACTAGCGGGGGATACAATGAGCAGTTCTTC.